The 14 T cell receptor beta chains in this list originate from one sample, sequenced in a study of blood T cell repertoires in COVID-19 (dated by TCRdb to 2018 to 2020). The library was prepared using the immunoSEQ multiplex PCR assay. This immuneACCESS table, as held by TCRdb, lists in-frame sequences with V and J called but not all clones. Of the missing ones, under half trace to an unresolved V gene in checked studies; the others have no known cause. This sample comprises tens of thousands of clones, 85% to 95% of them detected only once. The ten largest clones add up to around 5% of the sample. The sample comprised peripheral blood. The receptors originated from a human donor in a cohort sampled during active COVID-19.

In this sample, this clone turned up a few times. The chain has TRBV7-9 and TRBJ1-1, with D tentatively TRBD1 (5 bases). Per germline, CDR1 SEHNR and CDR2 FQNEAQ (reference sequence). This CDR3 has 14 amino acids. Trimming left V 5 bases short and J 0 bases short, with 10 bases between. Here the CDR3 reads CASSQRQLNTEAFF. In DNA, the CDR3 is TGTGCCAGCAGCCAAAGACAGTTGAACACTGAAGCTTTCTTT.

V and J are TRBV6-1 and TRBJ2-1, with unresolved D. The CDR3 is 12 residues long. Germline V lookup: CDR1 MNHNS, CDR2 SASEGT. With 3 bases removed from V and 11 bases from J, the gap between germline ends came to 11 bases. In DNA form, the CDR3 reads TGTGCCAGCAGTGATTGGTTCAGTCAGCAGTTCTTC. Translating gives CASSDWFSQQFF.

V usage is TRBV3-1 (or the pseudogene TRBV3-2) and J usage is TRBJ2-1; tentatively, D is TRBD2 (7 bases). The V end lost 6 bases, the J end lost 0 bases, and 15 bases lay between the germline ends. Germline assignment: CDR1 LGHDT and CDR2 YNNKEL (reference sequence). The CDR3 runs to 16 residues. The CDR3 bases are TGTGCCAGCAGAATGAGGGGGGGGGCCTCCTACAATGAGCAGTTCTTC. This encodes CASRMRGGASYNEQFF.

The chain links TRBV28 to TRBJ2-5; TRBD2 agrees at 11 bases. The germline V gene encodes CDR1 MDHEN and CDR2 SYDVKM. The CDR3 covers 14 residues. V was clipped by 11 bases and J by 1 base; unmatched bases: 6. CDR3 sequence reads: CACRLAGRQETQYF. DNA for the CDR3: TGTGCCTGTAGACTAGCGGGACGCCAAGAGACCCAGTACTTC.

The V call is TRBV18, the J call TRBJ1-6, with D perhaps TRBD1 (5 bases). The CDR3 has 16 residues. CDR1 KGHSH and CDR2 LQKENI come from the germline V gene. Trimming cost V 2 bases and J 2 bases, with 10 bases left between them. The CDR3 spells CASSPGPGAYNSPLHF. For the CDR3, the DNA is TGTGCCAGCTCACCAGGACCGGGGGCCTATAATTCACCCCTCCACTTT.

This rearrangement joins TRBV30 to TRBJ1-6; TRBD1 matches at 7 bases. CDR1 is GTSNPN, CDR2 SVGIG, per germline (reference sequence). J gave up 10 bases and V 1 base, and 7 bases lay outside the gene matches. CDR3 length: 14 amino acids. This CDR3 reads CAWSGVQGNSPLHF. The CDR3 bases are TGTGCCTGGAGTGGGGTACAGGGGAACTCACCCCTCCACTTT.

The chain carries TRBV19 and TRBJ2-7; 8 bases align to TRBD2. Germline values: CDR1 LNHDA, CDR2 SQIVND (reference sequence). There are 15 residues in the CDR3. After removal of 3 bases from V and 2 bases from J, the junction contained 6 bases not matched to a gene. The CDR3 here is CASSILAGGPYEQYF. The CDR3 nucleotides read TGTGCCAGTAGTATTTTGGCGGGAGGCCCCTACGAGCAGTACTTC.

The gene calls are TRBV4-2 and TRBJ1-3, with TRBD1 identical over 7 bases. Trimming removed 1 base from V and 4 bases from J; junction bases left unmatched: 7. CDR1 LGHNA and CDR2 YNFKEQ come from the germline V gene. The CDR3 loop spans 16 amino acids. This chain's CDR3 is CASSQVKGARGNTIYF. CDR3 in DNA: TGTGCCAGCAGCCAAGTAAAGGGGGCGAGGGGAAACACCATATATTTT.

This chain joins TRBV2 and TRBJ1-1; D is possibly TRBD1 (5 bases). This CDR3 contains 13 residues. The germline V and J ends were trimmed by 6 bases and 7 bases, with 15 bases remaining between them. Germline-derived CDR1 and CDR2 are SNHLY and FYNNEI. As DNA, the CDR3 is TGTGCCAGCAGCTGGCGGGGGGAGGGTGAAGCTTTCTTT. Protein product: CASSWRGEGEAFF. The full variable domain, rest sourced from reference TRBV2 and TRBJ1-1, is EPEVTQTPSHQVTQMGQEVILRCVPISNHLYFYWYRQILGQKVEFLVSFYNNEISEKSEIFDDQFSVERPDGSNFTLKIRSTKLEDSAMYFCASSWRGEGEAFFGQGTRLTVV.

V is TRBV18 and J is TRBJ2-7, with 8 bases aligning to TRBD2. Germline CDR1 reads KGHSH; CDR2 reads LQKENI. Trimming cost V 6 bases and J 0 bases; bases outside gene matches: 10. The CDR3 loop spans 16 amino acids. The DNA for the CDR3 is TGTGCCAGCTCGCGGGGGGCGGGAGGATACTCCTACGAGCAGTACTTC. This sequence encodes CASSRGAGGYSYEQYF. The variable domain in full, completed from reference TRBV18 and TRBJ2-7, reads NAGVMQNPRHLVRRRGQEARLRCSPMKGHSHVYWYRQLPEEGLKFMVYLQKENIIDESGMPKERFSAEFPKEGPSILRIQQVVRGDSAAYFCASSRGAGGYSYEQYFGPGTRLTVT.

This chain uses TRBV5-1 with TRBJ2-2; D unresolved. V dropped 2 bases and J dropped 5 bases, with 7 bases sitting between them. Germline assignment: CDR1 SGHRS and CDR2 YFSETQ. The CDR3 consists of 13 residues. As DNA, the CDR3 is TGCGCCAGCAGCTTAACAGTTACCGGGGAGCTGTTTTTT. Translation gives CASSLTVTGELFF. The variable domain in full, with the rest retrieved from reference TRBV5-1 and TRBJ2-2, is KAGVTQTPRYLIKTRGQQVTLSCSPISGHRSVSWYQQTPGQGLQFLFEYFSETQRNKGNFPGRFSGRQFSNSRSEMNVSTLELGDSALYLCASSLTVTGELFFGEGSRLTVL.

The chain carries TRBV27 and TRBJ1-5; D gene ambiguous. The CDR3 length is 13 residues. The germline V and J ends were trimmed by 6 bases and 0 bases, with 6 bases remaining between them. Germline V lookup: CDR1 MNHEY, CDR2 SMNVEV (reference sequence). The CDR3 DNA is TGTGCCAGCAGCCCGTATAGCAATCAGCCCCAGCATTTT. As protein: CASSPYSNQPQHF.

This chain uses TRBV30 with TRBJ2-1; 14 positions match TRBD2. The CDR3 contains 13 residues. Unmatched junction bases numbered 3, after V lost 7 bases and J lost 7 bases. In germline, CDR1 is GTSNPN, CDR2 SVGIG (reference sequence). The CDR3 coding sequence is TGTGCCTCGCGACTAGCGGGAGGGAATGAGCAGTTCTTC. Protein product: CASRLAGGNEQFF.

V is TRBV9 and J is TRBJ2-3; TRBD2 is a possible D gene (6 bases). Germline loops: CDR1 SGDLS, CDR2 YYNGEE. The germline V and J ends were trimmed by 0 bases and 7 bases, with 9 bases remaining between them. There are 13 residues in the CDR3. CDR3 sequence: CASSVGGGHTQYF. The CDR3 bases are TGTGCCAGCAGCGTAGGGGGAGGCCATACGCAGTATTTT. The complete variable domain, with remaining parts taken from reference TRBV9 and TRBJ2-3, reads DSGVTQTPKHLITATGQRVTLRCSPRSGDLSVYWYQQSLDQGLQFLIQYYNGEERAKGNILERFSAQQFPDLHSELNLSSLELGDSALYFCASSVGGGHTQYFGPGTRLTVL.